This passage covers 10 T cell receptor beta chains from one sample sequenced in a study of blood T cell repertoires in COVID-19. The table came from immunoSEQ multiplex PCR; TCRdb's copy has only in-frame clones and leaves some out. The table includes more than 300,000 clones, approximately 88% detected once. The sample taken for sequencing was peripheral blood. The receptors were gathered from a young woman with COVID-19, enrolled during active disease.

The chain has TRBV6-4 and TRBJ1-2, with 10 bases that match TRBD1. Germline loops: CDR1 MRHNA, CDR2 SNTAGT. J gave up 4 bases and V 6 bases, and 17 bases lay outside the gene matches. This CDR3 spans 18 amino acids. The CDR3 loop is CASSRAGTGALNTYGYTF. The DNA of the CDR3 is TGTGCCAGCAGCAGGGCCGGGACAGGGGCTCTAAATACCTATGGCTACACCTTC.

V usage is TRBV11-2 and J usage is TRBJ2-2, with 8 bases lining up with TRBD2. This CDR3 is 14 amino acids long. In germline, CDR1 is SGHAT, CDR2 FQNNGV. Trimming took 6 bases from V and 7 from J; bases not matched to a gene: 7. This chain's CDR3 is CASSPGGPGGELFF. DNA for the CDR3: TGTGCCAGCAGTCCGGGGGGGCCTGGCGGGGAGCTGTTTTTT.

The V gene is TRBV18, the J gene TRBJ1-2; possibly TRBD1 for D (6 bases). Germline V gives CDR1 KGHSH, CDR2 LQKENI. CDR3 size: 16 residues. With 6 bases removed from V and 5 bases from J, the gap between germline ends came to 22 bases. The CDR3 sequence: CASSPSSGARGYGYTF. CDR3 sequence (DNA): TGTGCCAGCTCCCCTTCTTCAGGGGCCCGGGGTTATGGCTACACCTTC.

The sample holds many counts of this clone. The chain has TRBV10-2 and TRBJ1-5, with 9 bases aligning to TRBD1. The CDR3 has 14 residues. Unmatched junction bases numbered 4, after V lost 6 bases and J lost 4 bases. Germline V gene data show CDR1 as WSHSY and CDR2 as SAAADI. CDR3 coding DNA: TGCGCCAGCAGACTCGGACAGGGGAATCAGCCCCAGCATTTT. Translation gives CASRLGQGNQPQHF.

The chain employs TRBV24-1 and TRBJ2-1; D is unclear. Germline V gene data show CDR1 as KGHDR and CDR2 as SFDVKD. Trimming cost V 0 bases and J 2 bases, with 10 bases left between them. The CDR3 has 16 residues. The CDR3 bases are TGTGCCACCAGTGATTTGCCGGCAGGTCCCTACAATGAGCAGTTCTTC. The encoded protein is CATSDLPAGPYNEQFF.

V is TRBV6-5 and J is TRBJ1-1; possibly TRBD1 for D (6 bases). The CDR3 spans 16 residues. Germline V gene lookup returns CDR1 MNHEY and CDR2 SVGAGI. The V and J ends lost 1 base and 0 bases respectively, with 12 bases between them. The CDR3 region has the DNA TGTGCCAGCAGTTACTTTTCAGGGGAGTTGAACACTGAAGCTTTCTTT. It is translated as CASSYFSGELNTEAFF.

V usage is TRBV4-1 and J usage is TRBJ2-1; possibly TRBD2 for D (5 bases). Trimming removed 1 base from V and 5 bases from J, with 15 bases in between. The germline V gene has CDR1 MGHRA and CDR2 YSYEKL. CDR3 length: 16 amino acids. For the CDR3, the DNA is TGCGCCAGCAGCCAAGTGAGAAGTGGGAGTCACAATGAGCAGTTCTTC. Protein product: CASSQVRSGSHNEQFF.

The chain is built from TRBV2 and TRBJ2-2, with 11 bases fitting TRBD2. CDR1 and CDR2 from the germline V gene are SNHLY and FYNNEI. Germline trimming cut 5 bases from V and 6 bases from J; bases unmatched to any gene: 5. CDR3 size: 15 residues. CDR3 sequence (DNA): TGTGCCAGCAGTATATTGACTAGCGGGGCCGGGGAGCTGTTTTTT. This translates into CASSILTSGAGELFF. The whole variable domain, remainder taken from reference TRBV2 and TRBJ2-2, is EPEVTQTPSHQVTQMGQEVILRCVPISNHLYFYWYRQILGQKVEFLVSFYNNEISEKSEIFDDQFSVERPDGSNFTLKIRSTKLEDSAMYFCASSILTSGAGELFFGEGSRLTVL.

The CDR3 region has the DNA TGTGCCAGCGAGCAGGGCTCCAACTATGGCTACACCTTC. Encoded protein: CASEQGSNYGYTF. The chain has TRBV7-9 and TRBJ1-2; tentatively, D is TRBD1 (5 bases). Germline V CDR1 and CDR2: SEHNR, FQNEAQ (reference sequence). The CDR3 consists of 13 residues. V was trimmed by 8 bases and J by 2 bases, leaving 12 bases between them.

The rearrangement uses TRBV7-9 and TRBJ1-2; D perhaps matches TRBD1 (5 bases). The CDR3 is made up of 13 amino acids. V was cut by 1 base and J by 4 bases, with 7 bases left in between. Germline loops: CDR1 SEHNR, CDR2 FQNEAQ (reference sequence). CDR3 protein: CASSLVGLYGYTF. Written as DNA, the CDR3 is TGTGCCAGCAGCTTAGTGGGGCTCTATGGCTACACCTTC. The entire variable domain, with the rest obtained from reference TRBV7-9 and TRBJ1-2, is as follows: DTGVSQNPRHKITKRGQNVTFRCDPISEHNRLYWYRQTLGQGPEFLTYFQNEAQLEKSRLLSDRFSAERPKGSFSTLEIQRTEQGDSAMYLCASSLVGLYGYTFGSGTRLTVV.